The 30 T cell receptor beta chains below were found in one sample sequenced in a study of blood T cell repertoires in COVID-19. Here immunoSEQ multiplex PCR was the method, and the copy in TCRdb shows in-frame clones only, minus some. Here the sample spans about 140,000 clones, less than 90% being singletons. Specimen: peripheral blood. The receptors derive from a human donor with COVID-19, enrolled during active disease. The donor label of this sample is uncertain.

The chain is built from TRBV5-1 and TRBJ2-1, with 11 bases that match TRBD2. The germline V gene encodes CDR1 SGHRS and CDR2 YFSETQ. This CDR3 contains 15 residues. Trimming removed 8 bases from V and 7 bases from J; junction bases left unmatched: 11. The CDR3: CASEELAGGNNEQFF. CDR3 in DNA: TGCGCCAGTGAAGAGTTAGCGGGAGGGAATAATGAGCAGTTCTTC.

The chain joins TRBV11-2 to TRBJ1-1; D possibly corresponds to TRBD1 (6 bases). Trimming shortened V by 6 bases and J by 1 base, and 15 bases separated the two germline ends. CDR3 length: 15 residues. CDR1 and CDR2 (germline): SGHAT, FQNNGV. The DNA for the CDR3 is TGTGCCAGCAGTAGGGGGGGGACATGGAACACTGAAGCTTTCTTT. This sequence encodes CASSRGGTWNTEAFF.

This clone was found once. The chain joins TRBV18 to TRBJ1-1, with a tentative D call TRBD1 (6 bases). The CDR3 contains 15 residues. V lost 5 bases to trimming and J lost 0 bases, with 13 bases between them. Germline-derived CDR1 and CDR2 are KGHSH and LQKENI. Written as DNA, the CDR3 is TGTGCCAGCTCAGGTCTACAGGGTATGAACACTGAAGCTTTCTTT. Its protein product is CASSGLQGMNTEAFF. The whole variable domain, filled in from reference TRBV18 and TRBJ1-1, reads NAGVMQNPRHLVRRRGQEARLRCSPMKGHSHVYWYRQLPEEGLKFMVYLQKENIIDESGMPKERFSAEFPKEGPSILRIQQVVRGDSAAYFCASSGLQGMNTEAFFGQGTRLTVV.

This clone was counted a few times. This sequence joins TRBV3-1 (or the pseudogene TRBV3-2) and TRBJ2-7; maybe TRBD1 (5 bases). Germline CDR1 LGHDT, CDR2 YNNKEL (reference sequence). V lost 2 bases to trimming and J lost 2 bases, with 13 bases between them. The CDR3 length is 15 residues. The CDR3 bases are TGTGCCAGCAGCCAAAACAGACAGCCACCCTACGAGCAGTACTTC. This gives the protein CASSQNRQPPYEQYF.

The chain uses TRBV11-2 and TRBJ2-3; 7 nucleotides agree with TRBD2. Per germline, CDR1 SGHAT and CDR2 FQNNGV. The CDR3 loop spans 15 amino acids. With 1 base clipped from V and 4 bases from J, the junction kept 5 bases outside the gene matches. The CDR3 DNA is TGTGCCAGCAGCTTAGCCCGGGGAGGGCCAGATACGCAGTATTTT. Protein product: CASSLARGGPDTQYF.

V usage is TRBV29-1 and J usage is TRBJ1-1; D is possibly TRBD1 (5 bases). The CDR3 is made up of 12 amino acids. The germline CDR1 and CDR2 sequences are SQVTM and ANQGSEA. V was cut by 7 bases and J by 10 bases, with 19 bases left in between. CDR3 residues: CSARDFLLTAFF. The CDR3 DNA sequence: TGCAGCGCCCGGGACTTCCTTCTTACAGCTTTCTTT.

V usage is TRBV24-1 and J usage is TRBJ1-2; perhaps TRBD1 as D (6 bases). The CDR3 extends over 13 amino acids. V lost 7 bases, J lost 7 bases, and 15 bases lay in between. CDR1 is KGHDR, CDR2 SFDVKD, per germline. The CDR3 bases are TGTGCCACCAGCCGGGGGGCATTAAGTGGCTACACCTTC. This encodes CATSRGALSGYTF.

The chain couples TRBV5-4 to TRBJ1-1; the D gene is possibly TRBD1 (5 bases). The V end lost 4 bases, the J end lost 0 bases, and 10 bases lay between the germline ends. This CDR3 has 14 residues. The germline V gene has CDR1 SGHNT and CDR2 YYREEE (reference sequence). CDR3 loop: CASSNQGLNTEAFF. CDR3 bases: TGTGCCAGCAGCAACCAGGGTCTGAACACTGAAGCTTTCTTT.

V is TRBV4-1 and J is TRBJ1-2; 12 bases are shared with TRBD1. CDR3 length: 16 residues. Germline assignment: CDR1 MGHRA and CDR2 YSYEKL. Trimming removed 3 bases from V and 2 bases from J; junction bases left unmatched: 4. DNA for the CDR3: TGCGCCAGCAGCCATCCCGGGACAGGGGGCAACTATGGCTACACCTTC. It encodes CASSHPGTGGNYGYTF.

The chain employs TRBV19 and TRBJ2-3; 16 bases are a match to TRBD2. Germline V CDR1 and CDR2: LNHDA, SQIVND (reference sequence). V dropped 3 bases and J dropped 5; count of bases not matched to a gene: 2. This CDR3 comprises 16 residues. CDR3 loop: CASSIGTSGGEDTQYF. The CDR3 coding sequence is TGTGCCAGTAGTATCGGGACTAGCGGGGGGGAAGATACGCAGTATTTT.

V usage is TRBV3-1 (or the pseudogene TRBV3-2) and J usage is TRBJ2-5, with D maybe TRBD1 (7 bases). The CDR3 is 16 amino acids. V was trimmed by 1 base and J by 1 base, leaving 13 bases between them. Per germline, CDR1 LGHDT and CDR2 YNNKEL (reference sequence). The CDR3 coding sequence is TGTGCCAGCAGCCAAGTTCAGGGGGGCCTCCAAGAGACCCAGTACTTC. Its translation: CASSQVQGGLQETQYF.

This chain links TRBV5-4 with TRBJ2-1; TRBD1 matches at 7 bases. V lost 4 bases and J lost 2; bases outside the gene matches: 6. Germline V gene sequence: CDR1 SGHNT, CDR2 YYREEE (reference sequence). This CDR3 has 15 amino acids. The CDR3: CASSARQGPYNEQFF. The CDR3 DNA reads TGTGCCAGCAGCGCCCGACAGGGCCCCTACAATGAGCAGTTCTTC.

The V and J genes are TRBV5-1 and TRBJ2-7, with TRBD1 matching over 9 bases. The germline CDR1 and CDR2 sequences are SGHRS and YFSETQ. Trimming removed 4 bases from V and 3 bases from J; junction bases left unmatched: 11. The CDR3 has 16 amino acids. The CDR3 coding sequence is TGCGCCAGCAGCCCGGGGGACAGGGAGCTGCACTACGAGCAGTACTTC. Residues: CASSPGDRELHYEQYF.

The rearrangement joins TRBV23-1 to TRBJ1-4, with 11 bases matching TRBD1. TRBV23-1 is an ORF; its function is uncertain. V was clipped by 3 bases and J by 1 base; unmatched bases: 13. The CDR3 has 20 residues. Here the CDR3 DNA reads TGCGCCAGCAGTCACCCGCAAGGGACAGGGGGGCAAAGAACTAATGAAAAACTGTTTTTT. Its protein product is CASSHPQGTGGQRTNEKLFF.

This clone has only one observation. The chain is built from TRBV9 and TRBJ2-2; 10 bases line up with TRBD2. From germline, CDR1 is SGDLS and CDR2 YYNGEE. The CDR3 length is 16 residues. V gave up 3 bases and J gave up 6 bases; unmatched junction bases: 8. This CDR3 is CASSALAGEFAGELFF. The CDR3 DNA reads TGTGCCAGCAGCGCGCTAGCGGGAGAATTTGCCGGGGAGCTGTTTTTT.

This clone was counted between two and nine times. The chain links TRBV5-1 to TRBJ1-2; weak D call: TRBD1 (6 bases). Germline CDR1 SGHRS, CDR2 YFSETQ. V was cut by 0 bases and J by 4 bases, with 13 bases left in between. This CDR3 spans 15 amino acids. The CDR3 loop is CASSLEGRGIYGYTF. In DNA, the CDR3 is TGCGCCAGCAGCTTGGAGGGCAGGGGAATCTATGGCTACACCTTC.

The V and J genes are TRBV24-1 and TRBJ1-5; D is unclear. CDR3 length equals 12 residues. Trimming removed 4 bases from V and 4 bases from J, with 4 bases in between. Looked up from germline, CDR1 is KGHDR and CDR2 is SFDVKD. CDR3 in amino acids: CATSEANQPQHF. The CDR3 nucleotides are TGTGCCACCAGTGAAGCGAATCAGCCCCAGCATTTT.

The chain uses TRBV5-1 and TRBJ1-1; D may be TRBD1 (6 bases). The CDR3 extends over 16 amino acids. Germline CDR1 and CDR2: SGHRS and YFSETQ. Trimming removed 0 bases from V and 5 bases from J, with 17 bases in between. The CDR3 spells CASSLESGDSWTEAFF. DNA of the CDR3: TGCGCCAGCAGCTTGGAGTCAGGGGATAGTTGGACTGAAGCTTTCTTT.

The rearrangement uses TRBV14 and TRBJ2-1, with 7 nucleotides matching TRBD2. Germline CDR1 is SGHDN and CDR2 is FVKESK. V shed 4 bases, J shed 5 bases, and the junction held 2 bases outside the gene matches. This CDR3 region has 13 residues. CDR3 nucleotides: TGTGCCAGCAGCCCTGGACTAGACAATGAGCAGTTCTTC. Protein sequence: CASSPGLDNEQFF.

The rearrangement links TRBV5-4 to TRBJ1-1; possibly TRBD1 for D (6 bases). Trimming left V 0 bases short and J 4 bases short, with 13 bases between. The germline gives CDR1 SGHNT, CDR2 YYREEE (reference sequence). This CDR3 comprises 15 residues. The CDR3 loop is CASSLAGTRSTEAFF. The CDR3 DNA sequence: TGTGCCAGCAGCTTGGCCGGGACAAGGTCCACTGAAGCTTTCTTT.

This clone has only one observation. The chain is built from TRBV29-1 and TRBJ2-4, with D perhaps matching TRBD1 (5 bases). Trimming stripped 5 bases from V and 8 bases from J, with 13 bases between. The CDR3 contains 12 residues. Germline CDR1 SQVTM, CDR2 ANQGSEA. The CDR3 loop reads CSVWSRVDIQYF. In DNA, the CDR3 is TGCAGCGTTTGGAGCAGGGTGGACATTCAGTACTTC. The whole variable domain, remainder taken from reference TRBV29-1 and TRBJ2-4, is SAVISQKPSRDICQRGTSLTIQCQVDSQVTMMFWYRQQPGQSLTLIATANQGSEATYESGFVIDKFPISRPNLTFSTLTVSNMSPEDSSIYLCSVWSRVDIQYFGAGTRLSVL.

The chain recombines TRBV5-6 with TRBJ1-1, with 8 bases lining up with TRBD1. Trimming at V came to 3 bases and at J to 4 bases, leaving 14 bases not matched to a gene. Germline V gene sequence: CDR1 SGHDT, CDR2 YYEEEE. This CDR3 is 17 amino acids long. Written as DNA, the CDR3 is TGTGCCAGCAGCTCGACAGGGGTTCAGGGAGGAAGCACTGAAGCTTTCTTT. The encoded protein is CASSSTGVQGGSTEAFF.

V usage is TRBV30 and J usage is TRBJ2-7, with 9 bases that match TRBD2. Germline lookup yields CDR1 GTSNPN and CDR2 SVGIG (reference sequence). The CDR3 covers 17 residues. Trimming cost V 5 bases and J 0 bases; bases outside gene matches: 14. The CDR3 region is CAWSGGKAGGLSYEQYF. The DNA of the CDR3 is TGTGCCTGGTCAGGGGGTAAGGCGGGAGGGCTCTCCTACGAGCAGTACTTC. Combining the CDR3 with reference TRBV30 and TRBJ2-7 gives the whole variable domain SQTIHQWPATLVQPVGSPLSLECTVEGTSNPNLYWYRQAAGRGLQLLFYSVGIGQISSEVPQNLSASRPQDRQFILSSKKLLLSDSGFYLCAWSGGKAGGLSYEQYFGPGTRLTVT.

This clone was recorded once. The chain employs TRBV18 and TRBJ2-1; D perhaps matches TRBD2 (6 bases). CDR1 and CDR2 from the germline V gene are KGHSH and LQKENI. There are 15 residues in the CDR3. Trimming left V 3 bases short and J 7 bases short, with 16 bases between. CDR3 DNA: TGTGCCAGCTCACCGGGGGGAGGAATGGGAAATGAGCAGTTCTTC. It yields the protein CASSPGGGMGNEQFF.

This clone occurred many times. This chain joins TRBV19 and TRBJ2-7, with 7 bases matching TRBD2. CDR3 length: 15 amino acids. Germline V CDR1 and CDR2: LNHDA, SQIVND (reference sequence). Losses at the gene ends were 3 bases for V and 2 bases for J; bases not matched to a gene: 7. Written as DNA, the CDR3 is TGTGCCAGTAGTATGAACGGGAGGACGACCTACGAGCAGTACTTC. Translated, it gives CASSMNGRTTYEQYF.

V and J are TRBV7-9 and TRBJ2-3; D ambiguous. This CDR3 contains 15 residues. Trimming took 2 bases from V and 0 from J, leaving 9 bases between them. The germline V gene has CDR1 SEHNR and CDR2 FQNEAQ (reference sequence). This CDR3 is CASSLSSRSTDTQYF. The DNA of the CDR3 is TGTGCCAGCAGCTTATCTTCCAGGAGCACAGATACGCAGTATTTT.

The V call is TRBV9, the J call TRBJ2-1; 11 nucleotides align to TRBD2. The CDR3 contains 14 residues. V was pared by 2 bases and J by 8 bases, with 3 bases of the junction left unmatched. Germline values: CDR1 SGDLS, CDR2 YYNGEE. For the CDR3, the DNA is TGTGCCAGCAGCGTTAGCGGGGGGGACTATGAGCAGTTCTTC. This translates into CASSVSGGDYEQFF.

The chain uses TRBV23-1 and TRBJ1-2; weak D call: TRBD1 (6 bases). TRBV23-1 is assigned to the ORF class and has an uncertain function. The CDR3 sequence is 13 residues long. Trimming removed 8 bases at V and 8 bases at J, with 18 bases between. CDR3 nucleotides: TGCGCCAGCGGGCGCGGGCAGGGGAGCGGCTACACCTTC. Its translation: CASGRGQGSGYTF.

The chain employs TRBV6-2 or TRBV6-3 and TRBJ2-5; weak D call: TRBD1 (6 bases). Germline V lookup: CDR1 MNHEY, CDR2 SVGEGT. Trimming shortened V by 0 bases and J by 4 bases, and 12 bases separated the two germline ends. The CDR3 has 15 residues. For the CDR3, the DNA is TGTGCCAGCAGTTACTCGATACAGGGCGGAGAGACCCAGTACTTC. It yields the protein CASSYSIQGGETQYF.

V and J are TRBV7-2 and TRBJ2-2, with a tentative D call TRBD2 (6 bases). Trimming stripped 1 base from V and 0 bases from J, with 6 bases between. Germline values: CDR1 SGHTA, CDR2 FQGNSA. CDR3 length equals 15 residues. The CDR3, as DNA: TGTGCCAGCAGCTTAGGACTAGCGAACACCGGGGAGCTGTTTTTT. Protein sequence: CASSLGLANTGELFF. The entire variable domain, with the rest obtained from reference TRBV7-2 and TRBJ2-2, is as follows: GAGVSQSPSNKVTEKGKDVELRCDPISGHTALYWYRQSLGQGLEFLIYFQGNSAPDKSGLPSDRFSAERTGGSVSTLTIQRTQQEDSAVYLCASSLGLANTGELFFGEGSRLTVL.